The entry below describes one TCR beta chain. Its antigen is not identified. Sequencing was performed with immunoSEQ multiplex PCR; in TCRdb, only in-frame clones are kept and a portion is missing. The repertoire holds about 68,000 clones, with 90% to 95% as singletons. This specimen comes from a study of cytomegalovirus exposure and HLA in healthy donors. Regarding the study as a whole: 150 to 200 TCR beta chains were listed as cytomegalovirus-associated. Most TCR sequences showed up rarely, but some public TCRs showed up in many donors. The tendency of first-cohort TCR clusters to co-occur in the roughly 110 validation repertoires was the finding of a later analysis.

The CDR3 contains 14 residues. V shed 6 bases, J shed 0 bases, and the junction held 5 bases outside the gene matches. Germline CDR1 is LNHDA and CDR2 is SQIVND (reference sequence). The V and J genes are TRBV19 and TRBJ2-7; the match to TRBD2 covers 7 bases. Sequencing was done on a sample of PBMCs. This sequence originates from a man aged 18 to 30 in good health and CMV-seronegative. The CDR3 here is CASRREVSSYEQYF. CDR3 nucleotides: TGTGCCAGTAGACGGGAGGTGAGCTCCTACGAGCAGTACTTC.